This T cell receptor beta chain is drawn from a study of blood T cell repertoires in COVID-19. For the study at large: The study drew acute and convalescent COVID-19 samples from the United States, Italy and Spain.

Some clones are missing from TCRdb's copy, which holds only in-frame ones; the method was immunoSEQ multiplex PCR. The repertoire holds approximately 210,000 clones, about 83% seen once, with about 7.4% in the top ten. Germline assignment: CDR1 SGHRS and CDR2 YFSETQ. CDR3 size: 16 residues. The ends lost 6 bases at V and 8 bases at J; junction bases unmatched: 14. The chain is built from TRBV5-1 and TRBJ2-4, with TRBD1 matching 10 bases. The material sequenced was peripheral blood. This receptor was taken from a woman in her forties or fifties with acute or convalescent COVID-19. The CDR3 region is CASTERPTGGKYIQYF. For the CDR3, the DNA is TGCGCCAGCACCGAAAGGCCGACAGGGGGCAAGTACATTCAGTACTTC.